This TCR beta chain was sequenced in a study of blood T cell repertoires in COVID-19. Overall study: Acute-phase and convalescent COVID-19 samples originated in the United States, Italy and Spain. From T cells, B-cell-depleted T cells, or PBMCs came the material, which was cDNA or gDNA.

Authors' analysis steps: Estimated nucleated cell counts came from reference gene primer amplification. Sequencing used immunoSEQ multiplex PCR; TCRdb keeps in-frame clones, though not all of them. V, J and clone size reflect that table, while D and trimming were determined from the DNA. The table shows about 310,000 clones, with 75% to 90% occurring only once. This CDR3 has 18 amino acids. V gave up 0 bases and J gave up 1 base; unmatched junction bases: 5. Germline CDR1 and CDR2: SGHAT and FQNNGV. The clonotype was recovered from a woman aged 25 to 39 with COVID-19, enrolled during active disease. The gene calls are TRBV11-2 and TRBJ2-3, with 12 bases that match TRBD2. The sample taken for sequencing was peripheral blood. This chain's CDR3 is CASSLELAGGHRTDTQYF. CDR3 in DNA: TGTGCCAGCAGCTTAGAACTAGCGGGAGGACACCGCACAGATACGCAGTATTTT.